This TCR beta chain was sequenced in a study of blood T cell repertoires in COVID-19. Germline V CDR1 and CDR2: MNHEY, SVGEGT. The V end lost 6 bases, the J end lost 8 bases, and 16 bases lay between the germline ends. The CDR3 is 14 residues long. Original processing notes: Amplification with reference gene primers provided the estimates of nucleated cell counts. Some clones are missing from TCRdb's copy, which holds only in-frame ones; the method was immunoSEQ multiplex PCR. From that table come the V and J calls and clone size; the DNA was used to work out D and trimming. The data show 270,000 or so clones, more than 75% seen once. This clone was seen just once.

Sequences were obtained from PBMCs or T cells enriched from blood (not recorded which). V is TRBV6-2 or TRBV6-3 and J is TRBJ1-4; D is perhaps TRBD1 (6 bases). This sequence was found in a woman in her 40s with acute COVID-19. Written as DNA, the CDR3 is TGTGCCAGCAGCGACGGACAGATGGGGGAAAAACTGTTTTTT. Its protein is CASSDGQMGEKLFF.